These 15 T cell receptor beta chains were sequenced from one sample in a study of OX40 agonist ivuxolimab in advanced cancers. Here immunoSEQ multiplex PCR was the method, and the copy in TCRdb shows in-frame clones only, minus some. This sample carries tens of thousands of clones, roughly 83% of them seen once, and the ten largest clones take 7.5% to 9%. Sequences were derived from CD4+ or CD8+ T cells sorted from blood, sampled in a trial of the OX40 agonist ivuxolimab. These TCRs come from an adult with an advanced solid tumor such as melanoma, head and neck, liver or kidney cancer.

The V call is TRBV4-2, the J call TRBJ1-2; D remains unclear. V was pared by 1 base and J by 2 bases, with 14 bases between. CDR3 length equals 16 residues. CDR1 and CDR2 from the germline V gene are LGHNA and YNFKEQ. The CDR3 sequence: CASSQVAQQPNYGYTF. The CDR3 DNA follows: TGTGCCAGCAGCCAAGTGGCCCAGCAGCCAAACTATGGCTACACCTTC.

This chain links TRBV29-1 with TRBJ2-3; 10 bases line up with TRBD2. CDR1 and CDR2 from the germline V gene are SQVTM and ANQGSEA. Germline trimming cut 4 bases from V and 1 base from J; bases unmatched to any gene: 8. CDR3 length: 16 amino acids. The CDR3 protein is CSVVGLAVRGTDTQYF. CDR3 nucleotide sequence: TGCAGCGTTGTAGGACTAGCGGTCCGTGGCACAGATACGCAGTATTTT.

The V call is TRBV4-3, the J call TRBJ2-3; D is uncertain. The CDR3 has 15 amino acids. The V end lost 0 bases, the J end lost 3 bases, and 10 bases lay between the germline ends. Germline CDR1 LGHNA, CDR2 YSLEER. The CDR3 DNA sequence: TGCGCCAGCAGCCAAGATCTTGCAGTTACAGATACGCAGTATTTT. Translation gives CASSQDLAVTDTQYF.

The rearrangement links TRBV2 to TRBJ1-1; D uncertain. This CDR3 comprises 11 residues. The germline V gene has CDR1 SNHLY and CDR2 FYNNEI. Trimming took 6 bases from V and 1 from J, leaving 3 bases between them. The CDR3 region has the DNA TGTGCCAGCAGGGAGAACACTGAAGCTTTCTTT. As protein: CASRENTEAFF.

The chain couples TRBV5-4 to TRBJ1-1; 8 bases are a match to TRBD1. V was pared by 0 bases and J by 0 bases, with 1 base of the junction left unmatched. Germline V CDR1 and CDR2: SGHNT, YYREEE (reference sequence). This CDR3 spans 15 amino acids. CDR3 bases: TGTGCCAGCAGCTTGGGACAGGGGATGAACACTGAAGCTTTCTTT. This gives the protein CASSLGQGMNTEAFF.

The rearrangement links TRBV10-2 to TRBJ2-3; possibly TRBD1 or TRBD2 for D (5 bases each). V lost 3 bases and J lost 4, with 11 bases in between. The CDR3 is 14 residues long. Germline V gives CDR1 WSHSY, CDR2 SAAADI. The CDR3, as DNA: TGCGCCAGCAGTGACAGGGTGGGGGCAGATACGCAGTATTTT. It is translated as CASSDRVGADTQYF.

The CDR3 sequence is CASVSQVTEAFF. The CDR3 DNA reads TGTGCCAGCGTCTCACAGGTCACTGAAGCTTTCTTT. This chain connects TRBV6-5 to TRBJ1-1, with a weak D call TRBD1 (5 bases). CDR3 length equals 12 residues. Germline-derived CDR1 and CDR2 are MNHEY and SVGAGI. V was clipped by 8 bases and J by 4 bases, with 11 bases between them.

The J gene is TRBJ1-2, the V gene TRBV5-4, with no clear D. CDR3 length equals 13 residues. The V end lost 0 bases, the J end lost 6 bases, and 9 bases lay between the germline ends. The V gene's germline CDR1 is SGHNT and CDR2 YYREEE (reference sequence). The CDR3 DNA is TGTGCCAGCAGCTTGGTCGCGGTCGATGGCTACACCTTC. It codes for CASSLVAVDGYTF.

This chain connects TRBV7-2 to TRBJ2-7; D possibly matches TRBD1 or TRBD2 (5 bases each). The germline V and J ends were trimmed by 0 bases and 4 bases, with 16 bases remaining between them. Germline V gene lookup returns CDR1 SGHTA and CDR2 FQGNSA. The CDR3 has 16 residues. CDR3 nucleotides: TGTGCCAGCAGCTTAGCGCTCCGGGGCGTAGGGTACGAGCAGTACTTC. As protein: CASSLALRGVGYEQYF.

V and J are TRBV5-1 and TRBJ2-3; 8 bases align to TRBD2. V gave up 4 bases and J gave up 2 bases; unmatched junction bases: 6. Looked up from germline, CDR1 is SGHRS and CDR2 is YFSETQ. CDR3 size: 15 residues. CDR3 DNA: TGCGCCAGCAGCGTTGAGCGGGAGAACACAGATACGCAGTATTTT. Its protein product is CASSVERENTDTQYF. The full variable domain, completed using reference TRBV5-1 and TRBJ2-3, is KAGVTQTPRYLIKTRGQQVTLSCSPISGHRSVSWYQQTPGQGLQFLFEYFSETQRNKGNFPGRFSGRQFSNSRSEMNVSTLELGDSALYLCASSVERENTDTQYFGPGTRLTVL.

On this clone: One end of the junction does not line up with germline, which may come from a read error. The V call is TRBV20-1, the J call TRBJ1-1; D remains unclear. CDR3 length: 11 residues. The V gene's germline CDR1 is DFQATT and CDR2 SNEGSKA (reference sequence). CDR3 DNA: TGTGGTAAACAGTCGAACACTGAAGCTTTCTTT. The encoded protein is CGKQSNTEAFF.

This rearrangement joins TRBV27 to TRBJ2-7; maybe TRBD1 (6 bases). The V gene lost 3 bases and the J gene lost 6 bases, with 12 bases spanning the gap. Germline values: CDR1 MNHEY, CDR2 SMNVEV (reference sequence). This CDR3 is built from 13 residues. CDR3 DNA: TGTGCCAGCAGTTTGCAGGGGCCGGTCGAGCAGTACTTC. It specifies CASSLQGPVEQYF.

DNA of the CDR3: TGTGCCAGCAGCCCCCCGGGGGGGAACACCGGGGAGCTGTTTTTT. Translation: CASSPPGGNTGELFF. This chain links TRBV7-3 with TRBJ2-2; 7 bases are shared with TRBD2. The CDR3 is 15 amino acids. V lost 5 bases to trimming and J lost 1 base; unmatched junction nucleotides: 4. CDR1 SGHTA and CDR2 FQGTGA come from the germline V gene.

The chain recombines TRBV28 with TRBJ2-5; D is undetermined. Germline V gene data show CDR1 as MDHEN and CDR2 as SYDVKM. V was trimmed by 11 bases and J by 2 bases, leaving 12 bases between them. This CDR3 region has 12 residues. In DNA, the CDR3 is TGTGCCTCGTTCGCAGGACAAGAGACCCAGTACTTC. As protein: CASFAGQETQYF.

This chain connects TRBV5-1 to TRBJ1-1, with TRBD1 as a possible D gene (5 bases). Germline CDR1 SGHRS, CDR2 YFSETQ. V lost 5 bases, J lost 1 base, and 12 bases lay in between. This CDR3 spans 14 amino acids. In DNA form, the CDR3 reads TGCGCCAGCAGATCTGAAAGGGGGAACACTGAAGCTTTCTTT. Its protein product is CASRSERGNTEAFF. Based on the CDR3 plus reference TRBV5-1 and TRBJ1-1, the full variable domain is KAGVTQTPRYLIKTRGQQVTLSCSPISGHRSVSWYQQTPGQGLQFLFEYFSETQRNKGNFPGRFSGRQFSNSRSEMNVSTLELGDSALYLCASRSERGNTEAFFGQGTRLTVV.